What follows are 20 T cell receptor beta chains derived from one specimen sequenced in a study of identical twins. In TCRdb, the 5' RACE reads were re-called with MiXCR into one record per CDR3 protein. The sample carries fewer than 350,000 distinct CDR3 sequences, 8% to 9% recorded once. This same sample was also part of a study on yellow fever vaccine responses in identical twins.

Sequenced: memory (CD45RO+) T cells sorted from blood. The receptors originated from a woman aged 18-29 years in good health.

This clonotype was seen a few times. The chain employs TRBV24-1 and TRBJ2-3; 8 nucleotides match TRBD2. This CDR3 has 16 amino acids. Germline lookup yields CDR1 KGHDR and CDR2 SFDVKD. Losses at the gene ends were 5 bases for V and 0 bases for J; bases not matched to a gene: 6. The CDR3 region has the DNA TGTGCCACCAGTGCACCAGCGGGGGCGAGCACAGATACGCAGTATTTT. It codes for CATSAPAGASTDTQYF.

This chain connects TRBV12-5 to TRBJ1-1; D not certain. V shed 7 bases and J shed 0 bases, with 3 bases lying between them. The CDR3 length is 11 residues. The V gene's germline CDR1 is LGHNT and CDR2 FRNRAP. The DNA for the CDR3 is TGTGCTAGTGCCCTGAACACTGAAGCTTTCTTT. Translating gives CASALNTEAFF.

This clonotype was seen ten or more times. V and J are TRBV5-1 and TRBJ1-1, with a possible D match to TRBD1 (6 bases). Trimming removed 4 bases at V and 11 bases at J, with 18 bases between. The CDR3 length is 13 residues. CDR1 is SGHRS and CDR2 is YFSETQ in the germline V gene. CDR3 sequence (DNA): TGCGCCAGCAGCCTACCAGGGGAAGGGTCGGCTTTCTTT. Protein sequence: CASSLPGEGSAFF.

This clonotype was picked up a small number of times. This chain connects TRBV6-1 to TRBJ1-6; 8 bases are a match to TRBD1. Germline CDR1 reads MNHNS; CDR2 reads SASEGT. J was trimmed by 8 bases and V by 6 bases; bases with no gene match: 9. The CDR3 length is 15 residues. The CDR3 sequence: CASRSTGASDSPLHF. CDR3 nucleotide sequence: TGTGCCAGCAGATCGACAGGGGCCTCGGATTCACCCCTCCACTTT.

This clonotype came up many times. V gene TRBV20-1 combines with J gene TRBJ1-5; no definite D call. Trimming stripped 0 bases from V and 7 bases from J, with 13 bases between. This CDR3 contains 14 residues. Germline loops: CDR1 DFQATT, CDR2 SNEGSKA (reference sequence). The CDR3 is CSAREGDMGQPQHF. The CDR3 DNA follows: TGCAGTGCTAGAGAGGGTGACATGGGGCAGCCCCAGCATTTT.

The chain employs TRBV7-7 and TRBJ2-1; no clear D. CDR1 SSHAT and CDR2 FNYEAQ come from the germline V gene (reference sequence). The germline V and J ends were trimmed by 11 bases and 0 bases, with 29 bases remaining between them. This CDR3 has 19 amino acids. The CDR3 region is CACCPQPVGWKSSYNEQFF. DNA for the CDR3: TGTGCCTGCTGTCCACAACCTGTGGGCTGGAAAAGCTCCTACAATGAGCAGTTCTTC.

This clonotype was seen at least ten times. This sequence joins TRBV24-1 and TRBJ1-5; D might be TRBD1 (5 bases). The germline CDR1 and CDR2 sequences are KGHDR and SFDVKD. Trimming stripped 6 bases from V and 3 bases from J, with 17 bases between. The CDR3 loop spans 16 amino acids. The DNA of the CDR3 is TGTGCCACCAGTCCCCGGGACGGGACGCCCAATCAGCCCCAGCATTTT. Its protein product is CATSPRDGTPNQPQHF.

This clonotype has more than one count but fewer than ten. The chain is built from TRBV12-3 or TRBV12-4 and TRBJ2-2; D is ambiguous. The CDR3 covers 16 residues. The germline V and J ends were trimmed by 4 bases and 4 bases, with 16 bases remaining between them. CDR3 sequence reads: CASSSNRAHFTGELFF. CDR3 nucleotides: TGTGCCAGCAGTTCCAATCGGGCACACTTCACCGGGGAGCTGTTTTTT.

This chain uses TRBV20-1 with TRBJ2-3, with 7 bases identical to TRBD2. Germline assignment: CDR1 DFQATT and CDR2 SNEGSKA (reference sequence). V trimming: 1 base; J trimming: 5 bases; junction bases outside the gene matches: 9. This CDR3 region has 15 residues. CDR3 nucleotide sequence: TGCAGTGCTAGAGGGTCAGCGGGGTATGTAGATACGCAGTATTTT. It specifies CSARGSAGYVDTQYF.

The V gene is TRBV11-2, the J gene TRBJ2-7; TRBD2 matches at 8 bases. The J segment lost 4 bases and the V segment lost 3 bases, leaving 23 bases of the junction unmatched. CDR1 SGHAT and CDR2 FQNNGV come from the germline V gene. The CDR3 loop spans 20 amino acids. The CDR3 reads CASSFRGLAGGIPHSYEQYF. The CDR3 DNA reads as TGTGCCAGCAGCTTTAGGGGTCTAGCGGGCGGTATCCCTCACTCTTACGAGCAGTACTTC. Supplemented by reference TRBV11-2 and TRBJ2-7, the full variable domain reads EAGVAQSPRYKIIEKRQSVAFWCNPISGHATLYWYQQILGQGPKLLIQFQNNGVVDDSQLPKDRFSAERLKGVDSTLKIQPAKLEDSAVYLCASSFRGLAGGIPHSYEQYFGPGTRLTVT.

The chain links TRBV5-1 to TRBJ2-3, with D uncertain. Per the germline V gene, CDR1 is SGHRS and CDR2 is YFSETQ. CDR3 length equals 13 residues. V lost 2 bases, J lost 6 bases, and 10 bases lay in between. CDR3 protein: CASSLNLGDTQYF. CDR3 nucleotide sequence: TGCGCCAGCAGCTTAAACCTGGGGGATACGCAGTATTTT.

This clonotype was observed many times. The CDR3 sequence: CASSQGGTTDTQYF. For the CDR3, the DNA is TGTGCCAGCAGCCAAGGTGGGACCACAGATACGCAGTATTTT. The chain employs TRBV3-1 and TRBJ2-3; D is perhaps TRBD1 or TRBD2 (5 bases each). The CDR3 length is 14 residues. Deletions cut 1 base from V and 2 bases from J, with 7 bases between. CDR1 is LGHDT and CDR2 is YNNKEL in the germline V gene (reference sequence).

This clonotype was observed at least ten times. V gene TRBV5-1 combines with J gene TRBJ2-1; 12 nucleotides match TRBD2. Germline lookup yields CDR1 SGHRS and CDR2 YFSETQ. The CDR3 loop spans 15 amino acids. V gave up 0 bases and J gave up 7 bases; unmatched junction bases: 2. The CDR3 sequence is CASSLGLAGANEQFF. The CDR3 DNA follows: TGCGCCAGCAGCTTGGGACTAGCGGGGGCGAATGAGCAGTTCTTC.

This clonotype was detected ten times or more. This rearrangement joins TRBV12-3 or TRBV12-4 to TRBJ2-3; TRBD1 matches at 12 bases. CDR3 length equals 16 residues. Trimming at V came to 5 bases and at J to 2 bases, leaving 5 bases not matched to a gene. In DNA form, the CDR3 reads TGTGCCAGCAGTGGGGACAGGGGGCTTCTCACAGATACGCAGTATTTT. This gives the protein CASSGDRGLLTDTQYF.

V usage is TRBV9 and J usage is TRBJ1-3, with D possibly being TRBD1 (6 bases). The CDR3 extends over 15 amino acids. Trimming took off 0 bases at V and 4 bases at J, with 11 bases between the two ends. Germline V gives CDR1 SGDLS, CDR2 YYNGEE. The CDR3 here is CASSVGPGTGNTIYF. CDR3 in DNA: TGTGCCAGCAGCGTAGGCCCGGGGACAGGAAACACCATATATTTT.

Here the CDR3 reads CASKKQGASNQPQHF. CDR3 DNA sequence: TGTGCCAGCAAAAAACAGGGGGCAAGCAATCAGCCCCAGCATTTT. The rearrangement links TRBV6-2 or TRBV6-3 to TRBJ1-5, with 9 positions matching TRBD1. Unmatched junction bases numbered 5, after V lost 7 bases and J lost 1 base. The CDR3 runs 15 residues. Germline assignment: CDR1 MNHEY and CDR2 SVGEGT.

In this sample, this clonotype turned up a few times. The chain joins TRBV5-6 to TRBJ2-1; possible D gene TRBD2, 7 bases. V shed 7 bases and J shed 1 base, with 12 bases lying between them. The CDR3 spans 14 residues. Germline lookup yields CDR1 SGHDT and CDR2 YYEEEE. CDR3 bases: TGTGCCAGCCGAGGGGGGGCTTCCTACAATGAGCAGTTCTTC. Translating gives CASRGGASYNEQFF.

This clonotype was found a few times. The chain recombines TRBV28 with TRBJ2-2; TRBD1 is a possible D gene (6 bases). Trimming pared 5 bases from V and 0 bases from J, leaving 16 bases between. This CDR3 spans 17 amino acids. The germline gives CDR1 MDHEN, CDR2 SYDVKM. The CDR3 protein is CASSPRNREPNTGELFF. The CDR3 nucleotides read TGTGCCAGCAGTCCAAGAAACAGGGAACCGAACACCGGGGAGCTGTTTTTT.

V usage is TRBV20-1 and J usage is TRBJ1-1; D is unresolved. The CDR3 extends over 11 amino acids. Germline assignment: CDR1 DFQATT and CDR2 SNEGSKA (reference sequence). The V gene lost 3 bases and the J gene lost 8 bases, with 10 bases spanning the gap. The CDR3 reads CSASLILEAFF. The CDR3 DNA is TGCAGTGCTAGCCTGATACTGGAAGCTTTCTTT.

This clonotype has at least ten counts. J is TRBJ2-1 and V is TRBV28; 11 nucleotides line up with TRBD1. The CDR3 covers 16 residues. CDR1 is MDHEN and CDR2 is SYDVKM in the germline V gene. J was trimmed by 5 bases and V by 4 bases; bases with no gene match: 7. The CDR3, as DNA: TGTGCCAGCAGTTCGCTCGGACAGGGGGCCGACAATGAGCAGTTCTTC. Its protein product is CASSSLGQGADNEQFF.